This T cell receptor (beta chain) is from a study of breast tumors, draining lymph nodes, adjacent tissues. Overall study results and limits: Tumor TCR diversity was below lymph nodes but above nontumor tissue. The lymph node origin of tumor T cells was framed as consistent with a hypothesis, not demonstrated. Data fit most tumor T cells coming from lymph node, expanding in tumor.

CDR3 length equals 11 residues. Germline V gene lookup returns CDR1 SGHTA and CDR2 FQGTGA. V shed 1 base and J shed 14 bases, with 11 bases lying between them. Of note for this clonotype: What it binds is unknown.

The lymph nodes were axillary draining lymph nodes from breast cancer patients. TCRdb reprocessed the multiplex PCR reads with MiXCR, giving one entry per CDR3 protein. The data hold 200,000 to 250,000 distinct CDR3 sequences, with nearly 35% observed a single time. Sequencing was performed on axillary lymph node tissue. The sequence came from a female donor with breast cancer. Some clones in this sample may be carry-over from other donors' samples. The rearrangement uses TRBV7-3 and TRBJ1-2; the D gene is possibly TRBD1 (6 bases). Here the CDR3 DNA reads TGTGCCAGCAGCTTAAGGACAGCTCATACCTTC. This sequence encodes CASSLRTAHTF.